The rows below give T cell receptor beta chains drawn from one sample of a study of identical twins. In TCRdb, the 5' RACE reads were re-called with MiXCR into one record per CDR3 protein. Among fewer than 550,000 distinct CDR3 sequences listed, about 13% were seen once. The sample was also linked to a second study, of yellow fever vaccine responses in identical twins.

The sample taken for sequencing was CD4+ T cells sorted from blood. The receptors come from a woman aged 18-29 years in good health. CDR3s include the opening cysteine and the closing phenylalanine or tryptophan. A D gene is named only where the DNA matches it firmly.

len,j_gene,v_gene,d_gene,CDR3aa
14,TRBJ2-2,TRBV20-1,-,CSVSVSGNTGELFF
17,TRBJ2-2,TRBV5-6,TRBD2,CASSPIASGSLTGELFF
16,TRBJ2-7,TRBV7-6,TRBD2,CASSLGLAGGDGEQYF
12,TRBJ1-6,TRBV5-1,TRBD1,CASSVTGAPLHF
12,TRBJ2-7,TRBV20-1,-,CSARTFDYEQYF
15,TRBJ2-7,TRBV4-1,-,CASSRTQLAPYEQYF
16,TRBJ1-1,TRBV3-1,-,CASSHPSRRSNTEAFF
14,TRBJ2-5,TRBV20-1,-,CSAREAGRRETQYF
16,TRBJ2-1,TRBV6-1,-,CASSEGEAGPGNEQFF
17,TRBJ2-6,TRBV5-5,-,CASSPDILGSGANVLTF
15,TRBJ1-2,TRBV27,TRBD1,CASSLIGQGGYGYTF
13,TRBJ2-2,TRBV2,-,CASSEVRSAALFF
15,TRBJ2-1,TRBV14,-,CASSPLLIWGNEQFF
15,TRBJ1-6,TRBV5-1,TRBD1,CASSYGQANNSPLHF
16,TRBJ2-2,TRBV30,TRBD2,CAWSLLRGGSAGELFF